A single sample is the source of the 13 T cell receptor beta chains below, sequenced in a study of blood T cell repertoires in COVID-19. Assay: immunoSEQ multiplex PCR; the TCRdb copy retains only in-frame clones and omits some. This repertoire shows about half a million clones, approximately 85% found once; its top ten account for approximately 3%. The material sequenced was peripheral blood. The origin of the receptors is a human donor in a cohort sampled during active COVID-19.

This clone was recorded only once. The CDR3 sequence: CASRVSGSTDTQYF. CDR3 DNA: TGTGCCAGCAGGGTTAGCGGAAGCACAGATACGCAGTATTTT. J is TRBJ2-3 and V is TRBV7-3, with D maybe TRBD2 (6 bases). Germline V gene sequence: CDR1 SGHTA, CDR2 FQGTGA. CDR3 size: 14 residues. Trimming removed 6 bases at V and 0 bases at J, with 10 bases between.

This clone was recorded a few times. V is TRBV6-5 and J is TRBJ2-5; unclear D gene. V was trimmed by 2 bases and J by 5 bases, leaving 3 bases between them. The length of the CDR3 is 11 residues. Germline-derived CDR1 and CDR2 are MNHEY and SVGAGI. CDR3 loop: CASSYAETQYF. In nucleotides, the CDR3 is TGTGCCAGCAGTTACGCGGAGACCCAGTACTTC.

This chain joins TRBV13 and TRBJ2-7; no reliable D call. V was shortened by 2 bases and J by 0 bases, with 5 bases between the two germline ends. The CDR3 consists of 13 residues. Germline V lookup: CDR1 PRHDT, CDR2 FYEKMQ (reference sequence). The CDR3 DNA follows: TGTGCCAGCAGCTTACTACCCTCCTACGAGCAGTACTTC. Its protein is CASSLLPSYEQYF.

The V gene is TRBV27, the J gene TRBJ1-5, with 9 positions matching TRBD1. From germline, CDR1 is MNHEY and CDR2 SMNVEV (reference sequence). With V trimmed by 0 bases and J by 7 bases, 7 bases remained unmatched. This CDR3 spans 16 amino acids. Written as DNA, the CDR3 is TGTGCCAGCAGTTTATCCGGGACAGGGTTAAGACAGCCCCAGCATTTT. It is translated as CASSLSGTGLRQPQHF.

The rearrangement joins TRBV30 to TRBJ2-4; TRBD2 agrees at 11 bases. Germline V CDR1 and CDR2: GTSNPN, SVGIG (reference sequence). This CDR3 has 17 residues. The V and J ends lost 2 bases and 4 bases, in that order; junction bases with no gene match: 10. DNA for the CDR3: TGTGCCTGGAGTCCACGACTAGCGGGGACCCATAAAAACATTCAGTACTTC. This encodes CAWSPRLAGTHKNIQYF.

This sequence joins TRBV28 and TRBJ1-4; tentative D call: TRBD1 (6 bases). The V gene lost 6 bases and the J gene lost 8 bases, with 31 bases spanning the gap. There are 19 residues in the CDR3. The germline V gene encodes CDR1 MDHEN and CDR2 SYDVKM. The CDR3 region is CASRQQGFERGTGGEKLFF. The CDR3 DNA follows: TGTGCCAGCAGACAACAGGGATTCGAGAGGGGTACGGGAGGGGAAAAACTGTTTTTT. Together with reference TRBV28 and TRBJ1-4, the CDR3 gives the full variable domain: DVKVTQSSRYLVKRTGEKVFLECVQDMDHENMFWYRQDPGLGLRLIYFSYDVKMKEKGDIPEGYSVSREKKERFSLILESASTNQTSMYLCASRQQGFERGTGGEKLFFGSGTQLSVL.

The V gene is TRBV10-3, the J gene TRBJ2-3, with 8 bases aligning to TRBD2. This CDR3 region has 15 residues. The germline gives CDR1 ENHRY, CDR2 SYGVKD. J was trimmed by 4 bases and V by 3 bases; bases with no gene match: 6. In DNA, the CDR3 is TGTGCCATCAGTGAAAGGACTAGCTCCCCAGATACGCAGTATTTT. Its protein product is CAISERTSSPDTQYF.

V gene TRBV5-4 combines with J gene TRBJ2-1, with D perhaps TRBD2 (7 bases). There are 15 residues in the CDR3. Trimming removed 0 bases at V and 7 bases at J, with 14 bases between. Germline V lookup: CDR1 SGHNT, CDR2 YYREEE (reference sequence). CDR3 region: CASSLAREGGNEQFF. DNA of the CDR3: TGTGCCAGCAGCTTGGCCAGGGAGGGGGGGAATGAGCAGTTCTTC.

J is TRBJ2-5 and V is TRBV7-6; 7 bases fit TRBD2. This CDR3 has 17 amino acids. V lost 5 bases, J lost 4 bases, and 16 bases stayed unmatched. Per the germline V gene, CDR1 is SGHVS and CDR2 is FNYEAQ. Here the CDR3 reads CASSLNSGGRRGETQYF. The CDR3 region has the DNA TGTGCCAGCAGCCTTAATTCCGGCGGGAGAAGGGGAGAGACCCAGTACTTC.

The chain has TRBV7-9 and TRBJ1-1, with TRBD1 matching 8 bases. The germline V gene encodes CDR1 SEHNR and CDR2 FQNEAQ (reference sequence). The length of the CDR3 is 15 residues. The trim removed 1 base at V and 1 base at J, leaving 2 bases unmatched. CDR3 sequence: CASSLGTGKNTEAFF. For the CDR3, the DNA is TGTGCCAGCAGCTTAGGGACAGGGAAGAACACTGAAGCTTTCTTT.

The chain employs TRBV2 and TRBJ1-3, with 7 bases identical to TRBD1. CDR3 length: 14 residues. Germline loops: CDR1 SNHLY, CDR2 FYNNEI. V shed 6 bases, J shed 5 bases, and the junction held 7 bases outside the gene matches. The CDR3 region is CASRPGTVRNTIYF. In nucleotides, the CDR3 is TGTGCCAGCAGGCCCGGGACAGTTAGAAACACCATATATTTT. The complete variable domain, with remaining parts taken from reference TRBV2 and TRBJ1-3, reads EPEVTQTPSHQVTQMGQEVILRCVPISNHLYFYWYRQILGQKVEFLVSFYNNEISEKSEIFDDQFSVERPDGSNFTLKIRSTKLEDSAMYFCASRPGTVRNTIYFGEGSWLTVV.

This rearrangement joins TRBV4-1 to TRBJ2-1, with 8 bases that match TRBD2. CDR1 is MGHRA, CDR2 YSYEKL, per germline. The CDR3 consists of 16 residues. V lost 6 bases to trimming and J lost 4 bases; unmatched junction nucleotides: 11. CDR3 in amino acids: CASRKSGSLAYNEQFF. The CDR3 nucleotides read TGCGCCAGCAGGAAAAGCGGGAGCCTGGCGTACAATGAGCAGTTCTTC.

As to this clone: Germline is not matched at one junction end, which may reflect a read error. The chain uses TRBV7-7 and TRBJ2-7; 9 bases fit TRBD2. In germline, CDR1 is SSHAT, CDR2 FNYEAQ (reference sequence). This CDR3 has 17 residues. The CDR3 region is CASSPLAGTTFSYEQYF. The DNA of the CDR3 is TGTGCTAGCAGCCCCCTAGCGGGAACGACCTTTTCCTACGAGCAGTACTTC.